This T cell receptor (beta chain) stems from a study of shared clonotypes between healthy human individuals. With regard to this clone: Its antigen remains unidentified.

Findings of the study overall: Estimated richness values were generally larger in naive subsets than in memory subsets.

Naive CD4+ cells were CD45RA-selected; the remaining cells were memory. The V gene's germline CDR1 is LNHDA and CDR2 SQIVND (reference sequence). V was shortened by 9 bases and J by 2 bases, with 10 bases between the two germline ends. This CDR3 comprises 12 residues. Several immunoSEQ plates received, in even portions, the genomic DNA of each subset. Approximately 200 ng DNA, around 30,000 T cell genomes, went into each sorted-subset replicate PCR. Here immunoSEQ multiplex PCR was the method, and the copy in TCRdb shows in-frame clones only, minus some. This table has approximately 2.1 million clones, roughly 93% appearing once.

The sequenced sample consisted of naive CD4+ T cells from PBMCs. As for subset: CD45RA+ positively selected. The TCR was taken from a man between 18 and 35 years old in good health. Some clones in this sample may be carry-over from other donors' samples. The genes are TRBV19 and TRBJ1-2; possible D gene TRBD1, 6 bases. CDR3 residues: CASKDSNYGYTF. The CDR3 DNA reads TGTGCCAGCAAGGACAGCAACTATGGCTACACCTTC.